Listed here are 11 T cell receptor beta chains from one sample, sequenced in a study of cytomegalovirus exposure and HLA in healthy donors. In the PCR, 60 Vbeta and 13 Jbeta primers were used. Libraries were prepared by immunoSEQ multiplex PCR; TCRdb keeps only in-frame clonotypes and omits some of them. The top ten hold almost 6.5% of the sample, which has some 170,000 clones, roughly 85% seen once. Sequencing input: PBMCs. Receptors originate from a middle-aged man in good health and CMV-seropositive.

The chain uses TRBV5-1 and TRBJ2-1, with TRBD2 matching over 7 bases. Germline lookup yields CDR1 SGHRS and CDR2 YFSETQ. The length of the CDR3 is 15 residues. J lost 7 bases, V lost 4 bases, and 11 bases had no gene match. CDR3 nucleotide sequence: TGCGCCAGCAGCGTGGGACTAACCCCTGGGAATGAGCAGTTCTTC. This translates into CASSVGLTPGNEQFF.

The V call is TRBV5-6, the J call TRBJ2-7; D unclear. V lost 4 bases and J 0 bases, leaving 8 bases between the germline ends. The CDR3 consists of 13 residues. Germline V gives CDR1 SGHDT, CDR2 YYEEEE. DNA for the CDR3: TGTGCCAGCAGCCCGGAGAACTCCTACGAGCAGTACTTC. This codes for CASSPENSYEQYF. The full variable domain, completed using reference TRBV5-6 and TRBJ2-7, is DAGVTQSPTHLIKTRGQQVTLRCSPKSGHDTVSWYQQALGQGPQFIFQYYEEEERQRGNFPDRFSGHQFPNYSSELNVNALLLGDSALYLCASSPENSYEQYFGPGTRLTVT.

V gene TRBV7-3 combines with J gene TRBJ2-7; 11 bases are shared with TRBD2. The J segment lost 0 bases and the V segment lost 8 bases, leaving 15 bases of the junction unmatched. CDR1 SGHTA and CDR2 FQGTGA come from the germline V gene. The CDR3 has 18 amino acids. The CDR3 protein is CASALQGLAGGSSYEQYF. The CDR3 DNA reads TGTGCCAGCGCGTTACAGGGGCTAGCGGGAGGATCCTCCTACGAGCAGTACTTC.

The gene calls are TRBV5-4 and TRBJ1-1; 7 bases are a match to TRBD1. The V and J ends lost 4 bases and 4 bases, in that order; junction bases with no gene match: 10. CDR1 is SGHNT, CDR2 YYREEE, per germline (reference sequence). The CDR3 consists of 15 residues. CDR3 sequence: CASSREGDSITEAFF. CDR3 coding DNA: TGTGCCAGCAGCCGGGAAGGGGACAGTATCACTGAAGCTTTCTTT. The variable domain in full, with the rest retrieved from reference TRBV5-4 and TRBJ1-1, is ETGVTQSPTHLIKTRGQQVTLRCSSQSGHNTVSWYQQALGQGPQFIFQYYREEENGRGNFPPRFSGLQFPNYSSELNVNALELDDSALYLCASSREGDSITEAFFGQGTRLTVV.

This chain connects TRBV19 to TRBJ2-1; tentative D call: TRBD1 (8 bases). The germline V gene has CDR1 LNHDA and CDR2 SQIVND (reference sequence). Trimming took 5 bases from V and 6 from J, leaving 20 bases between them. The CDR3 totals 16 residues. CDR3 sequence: CASSYGGTGIRNEQFF. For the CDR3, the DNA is TGTGCCAGTAGTTACGGGGGGACAGGTATTCGCAATGAGCAGTTCTTC.

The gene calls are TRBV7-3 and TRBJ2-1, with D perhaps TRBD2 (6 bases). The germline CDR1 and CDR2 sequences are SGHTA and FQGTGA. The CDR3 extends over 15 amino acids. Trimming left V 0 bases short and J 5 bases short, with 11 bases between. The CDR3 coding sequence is TGTGCCAGCAGCTTAACTGGGATAGCGGACAATGAGCAGTTCTTC. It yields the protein CASSLTGIADNEQFF.

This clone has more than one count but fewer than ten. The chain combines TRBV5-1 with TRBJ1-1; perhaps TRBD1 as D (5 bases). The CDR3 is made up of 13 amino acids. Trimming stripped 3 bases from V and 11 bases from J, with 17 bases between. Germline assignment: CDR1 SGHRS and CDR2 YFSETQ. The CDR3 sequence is CASSSGDSNVAFF. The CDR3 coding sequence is TGCGCCAGCAGCTCTGGAGACAGTAATGTTGCTTTCTTT.

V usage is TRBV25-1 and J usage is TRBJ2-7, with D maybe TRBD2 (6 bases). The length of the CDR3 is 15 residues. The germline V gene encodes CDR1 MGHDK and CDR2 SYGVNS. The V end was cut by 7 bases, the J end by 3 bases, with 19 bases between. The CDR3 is CASTSWVGGRYEQYF. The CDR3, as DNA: TGTGCCAGCACCTCATGGGTCGGGGGACGCTACGAGCAGTACTTC.

Here the CDR3 reads CASSLEASGTSTDTQYF. Here the CDR3 DNA reads TGCGCCAGCAGCTTGGAGGCTAGCGGGACTAGCACAGATACGCAGTATTTT. V gene TRBV5-1 combines with J gene TRBJ2-3, with TRBD2 identical over 9 bases. Germline CDR1 reads SGHRS; CDR2 reads YFSETQ. V dropped 0 bases and J dropped 0; count of bases not matched to a gene: 5. This CDR3 contains 17 residues.

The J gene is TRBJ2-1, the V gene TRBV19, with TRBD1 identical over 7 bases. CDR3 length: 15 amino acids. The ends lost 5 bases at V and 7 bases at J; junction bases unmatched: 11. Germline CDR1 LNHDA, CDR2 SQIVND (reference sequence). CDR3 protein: CASSPKGQAPNEQFF. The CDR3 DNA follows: TGTGCCAGTAGTCCGAAAGGACAGGCCCCGAATGAGCAGTTCTTC. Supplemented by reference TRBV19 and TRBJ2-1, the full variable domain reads DGGITQSPKYLFRKEGQNVTLSCEQNLNHDAMYWYRQDPGQGLRLIYYSQIVNDFQKGDIAEGYSVSREKKESFPLTVTSAQKNPTAFYLCASSPKGQAPNEQFFGPGTRLTVL.

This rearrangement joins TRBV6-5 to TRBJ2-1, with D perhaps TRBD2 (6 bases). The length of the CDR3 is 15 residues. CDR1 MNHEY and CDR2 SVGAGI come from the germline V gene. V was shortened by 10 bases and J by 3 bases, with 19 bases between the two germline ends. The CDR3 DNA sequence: TGTGCCACCTACCCCCGAGCGGAGGGCTACAATGAGCAGTTCTTC. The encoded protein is CATYPRAEGYNEQFF.